The 7 T cell receptor beta chains given below trace back to one sample, sequenced in a study of blood T cell repertoires in COVID-19. Using immunoSEQ multiplex PCR, the repertoire was profiled, and TCRdb retains in-frame clones only, with some absent. Among around 250,000 clones listed, 65% to 90% were seen once. Sequenced: peripheral blood. Source of these receptors: a man aged 50 or older with active or convalescent COVID-19.

V usage is TRBV5-1 and J usage is TRBJ2-1, with D hard to call. CDR3 size: 13 residues. CDR1 SGHRS and CDR2 YFSETQ come from the germline V gene. V dropped 1 base and J dropped 10 bases, with 12 bases sitting between them. The CDR3 DNA reads TGCGCCAGCAGCTTGACGGGTGCATTGGAGCAGTTCTTC. Translated: CASSLTGALEQFF.

The J gene is TRBJ2-1, the V gene TRBV5-4; TRBD2 is a possible D gene (5 bases). V was shortened by 0 bases and J by 7 bases, with 11 bases between the two germline ends. Per germline, CDR1 SGHNT and CDR2 YYREEE (reference sequence). This CDR3 is 14 amino acids long. In nucleotides, the CDR3 is TGTGCCAGCAGCTTGGATCTTAGGAGGAATGAGCAGTTCTTC. Its protein product is CASSLDLRRNEQFF.

The gene calls are TRBV27 and TRBJ2-1; 7 nucleotides agree with TRBD2. The CDR3 runs 15 residues. CDR1 and CDR2 from the germline V gene are MNHEY and SMNVEV (reference sequence). V was clipped by 2 bases and J by 1 base; unmatched bases: 2. CDR3 sequence reads: CASSLRGSSYNEQFF. CDR3 sequence (DNA): TGTGCCAGCAGTTTACGCGGGAGTTCCTACAATGAGCAGTTCTTC.

The CDR3 bases are TGTGCCAGCAGCGTAGGAGACGACCCGAGCGGCTCCACAGATACGCAGTATTTT. Translation: CASSVGDDPSGSTDTQYF. This sequence joins TRBV9 and TRBJ2-3, with a weak D call TRBD2 (5 bases). The V gene lost 0 bases and the J gene lost 2 bases, with 19 bases spanning the gap. Germline assignment: CDR1 SGDLS and CDR2 YYNGEE. This CDR3 comprises 18 residues.

This chain connects TRBV4-2 to TRBJ2-2, with 8 bases lining up with TRBD2. There are 16 residues in the CDR3. CDR1 and CDR2 from the germline V gene are LGHNA and YNFKEQ. Losses at the gene ends were 4 bases for V and 6 bases for J; bases not matched to a gene: 10. The CDR3 coding sequence is TGTGCCAGCAGCCGGGCGGCGGGAGGTTCGTCCGGGGAGCTGTTTTTT. It encodes CASSRAAGGSSGELFF.

The chain joins TRBV7-2 to TRBJ2-1; D remains ambiguous. This CDR3 comprises 16 residues. V was cut by 2 bases and J by 3 bases, with 14 bases left in between. Germline V gene lookup returns CDR1 SGHTA and CDR2 FQGNSA. Here the CDR3 reads CASSLLRGGNYNEQFF. The CDR3 coding sequence is TGTGCCAGCAGCTTATTGCGTGGCGGAAACTACAATGAGCAGTTCTTC.

The V call is TRBV7-9, the J call TRBJ1-6; D is possibly TRBD1 (6 bases). V lost 5 bases and J lost 5, with 13 bases in between. Per germline, CDR1 SEHNR and CDR2 FQNEAQ (reference sequence). CDR3 size: 15 residues. CDR3 in amino acids: CASSNGQSNNSPLHF. In DNA form, the CDR3 reads TGTGCCAGCAGCAACGGACAGTCTAATAATTCACCCCTCCACTTT.